The entry below gives a single T cell receptor beta chain sequence along with its context. The antigen is unknown. Germline lookup yields CDR1 SGHRS and CDR2 YFSETQ. J gave up 6 bases and V 0 bases, and 9 bases lay outside the gene matches. The CDR3 is 16 amino acids. These data belong to a study of cytomegalovirus exposure and HLA in healthy donors. Study-wide points: Among the most significant clusters, several appeared linked to common viral pathogens in a later analysis. Presence/absence analyses supposed approximately even sequencing depth among donors.

The study ran its PCR with 60 Vbeta and 13 Jbeta primers. Original methodology: Some 11 million shared chains were among the about 80 million unique TCR beta chains that a later analysis counted. Produced via immunoSEQ multiplex PCR; TCRdb's table is partial and in-frame only. V, J and clone size reflect that table, while D and trimming were determined from the DNA. The table has about 90,000 clones, less than 80% seen once. The rearrangement links TRBV5-1 to TRBJ2-1; 7 bases are a match to TRBD1. The sample was PBMCs. The TCR sequence derives from a woman in her 50s in good health and CMV-seropositive. CDR3 amino acids: CASSLGGTDVSNEQFF. The CDR3 nucleotides read TGCGCCAGCAGCTTGGGTGGGACAGATGTGTCCAATGAGCAGTTCTTC.